The TCR beta chain described here comes from a study of T cell repertoires in cytomegalovirus infection. Whole-study context: An indication of both CMV infection and matching HLA type came from public TCR beta signatures. Findings and caveats of the study: Using cumulative public TCR beta family frequency, the authors identified those who carried CMV together with the relevant HLA. HLA-C-restricted, CMV-specific TCR beta clonotypes were dominant ex vivo.

TCRdb recomputed calls from the reads with MiXCR, one row per CDR3 protein. The sample lists some 300,000 distinct CDR3 sequences, 9.6% seen once, with about 2.3% in the top ten. The CDR3 runs to 16 residues. V was cut by 1 base and J by 2 bases, with 14 bases left in between. Per the germline V gene, CDR1 is SGHTA and CDR2 is FQGNSA. This clonotype was picked up many times. Its specificity is unknown. The sample was PBMCs. The gene calls are TRBV7-2 and TRBJ2-5; D is uncertain. This TCR was sampled from a human donor in good health (CMV status not recorded). Some clones in this sample may be carry-over from other donors' samples. CDR3 DNA: TGTGCCAGCAGCTTAGTTAGGCGGATTTCTCAAGAGACCCAGTACTTC. Protein product: CASSLVRRISQETQYF.